In this sample, the clone carrying this T cell receptor beta chain turned up a few times. Some clones are missing from TCRdb's copy, which holds only in-frame ones; the method was immunoSEQ multiplex PCR. Of about 15,000 clones listed, 55% to 70% are singletons. Looked up from germline, CDR1 is LNHNV and CDR2 is YYDKDF (reference sequence). V lost 0 bases to trimming and J lost 3 bases, with 24 bases between them. The CDR3 loop spans 19 amino acids. This entry is derived from a study of radiation and T cells in renal cell carcinoma. Treatment of the sample: 15 Gy SBRT to primary tumor, nephrectomy 4 weeks later. Nephrectomy followed 15 Gy stereotactic body radiation by 4 weeks.

Source: tumor tissue, taken from a patient whose treatment included radiotherapy and nephrectomy. The receptor's source is a woman in her 70s with renal cell carcinoma. The chain recombines TRBV15 with TRBJ2-7; D is possibly TRBD2 (6 bases). CDR3 coding DNA: TGTGCCACCAGCAGAGATGGGCCGGGGACGGGGGAGAAGGACTACGAGCAGTACTTC. This translates into CATSRDGPGTGEKDYEQYF.